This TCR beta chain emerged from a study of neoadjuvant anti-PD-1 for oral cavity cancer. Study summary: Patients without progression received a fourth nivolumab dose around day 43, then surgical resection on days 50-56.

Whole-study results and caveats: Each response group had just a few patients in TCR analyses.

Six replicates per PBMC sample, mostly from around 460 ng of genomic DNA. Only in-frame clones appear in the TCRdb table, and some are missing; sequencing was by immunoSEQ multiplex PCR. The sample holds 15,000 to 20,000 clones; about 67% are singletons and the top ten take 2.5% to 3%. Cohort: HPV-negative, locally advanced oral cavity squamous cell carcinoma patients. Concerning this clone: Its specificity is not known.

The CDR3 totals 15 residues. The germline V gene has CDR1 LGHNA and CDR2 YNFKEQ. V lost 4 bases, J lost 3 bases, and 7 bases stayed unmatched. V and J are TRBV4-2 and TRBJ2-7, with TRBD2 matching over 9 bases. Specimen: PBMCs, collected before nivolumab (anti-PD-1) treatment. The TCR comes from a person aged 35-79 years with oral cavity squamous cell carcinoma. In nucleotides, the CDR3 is TGTGCCAGCAGCCGCGTAGCGGGAGAGGTCTACGAGCAGTACTTC. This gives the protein CASSRVAGEVYEQYF.